These 27 T cell receptor beta chains came from one sample sequenced in a study of sequential checkpoint blockade in melanoma (dated by TCRdb to about 2019). The library was prepared using the immunoSEQ multiplex PCR assay. As stored in TCRdb, this immuneACCESS dataset retains in-frame rearrangements with V and J assigned. A fraction of the clones does not appear; measured against another copy, unresolved V genes explain less than half of the discrepancy, and the remainder lacks a known reason. For this sample the table gives nearly 8,500 clones, of which about 92% were detected only once. Clones ranked in the top ten supply 14% to 15% of the sample. The sample's treatment or condition label, in plain terms: randomized to nivolumab then ipilimumab (arm A) or the reverse (arm B). The source material was CD8+ T cells sorted from blood (inferred from file names), sampled from a patient given nivolumab and ipilimumab in sequence. The receptors shown here come from a human donor with melanoma.

The J gene is TRBJ2-1, the V gene TRBV7-3; weak D call: TRBD2 (6 bases). Trimming removed 5 bases at V and 8 bases at J, with 19 bases between. The CDR3 totals 15 residues. CDR1 and CDR2 from the germline V gene are SGHTA and FQGTGA. CDR3 nucleotides: TGTGCCAGCAGCCCGGGATTACTAGCAGGCGATGAGCAGTTCTTC. As protein: CASSPGLLAGDEQFF.

J is TRBJ1-1 and V is TRBV20-1; D uncertain. The V end lost 3 bases, the J end lost 11 bases, and 4 bases lay between the germline ends. CDR1 is DFQATT, CDR2 SNEGSKA, per germline (reference sequence). The CDR3 spans 8 residues. CDR3 protein: CSASYAFF. Here the CDR3 DNA reads TGCAGTGCTAGTTATGCTTTCTTT.

This chain connects TRBV9 to TRBJ2-5; 8 bases match TRBD1. Trimming took 0 bases from V and 5 from J; bases not matched to a gene: 6. The CDR3 spans 15 residues. The germline V gene encodes CDR1 SGDLS and CDR2 YYNGEE. CDR3 in DNA: TGTGCCAGCAGCGTAGATTCAGGGGGCGGGGAGACCCAGTACTTC. Encoded protein: CASSVDSGGGETQYF.

The CDR3 spells CASSWTGGGGYTF. The CDR3 coding sequence is TGTGCCAGCAGCTGGACAGGGGGCGGTGGCTACACCTTC. The V and J genes are TRBV5-4 and TRBJ1-2; 11 bases line up with TRBD1. The V gene's germline CDR1 is SGHNT and CDR2 YYREEE (reference sequence). The CDR3 has 13 residues. Trimming removed 3 bases from V and 7 bases from J; junction bases left unmatched: 2.

The chain joins TRBV4-1 to TRBJ2-7, with D perhaps TRBD1 (5 bases). CDR1 is MGHRA, CDR2 YSYEKL, per germline. The CDR3 sequence is 13 residues long. V lost 2 bases to trimming and J lost 4 bases, with 9 bases between them. Here the CDR3 DNA reads TGCGCCAGCAGCCAATTCCAGGGATACGAGCAGTACTTC. Its translation is CASSQFQGYEQYF.

The table lists this clone with a few counts. This sequence joins TRBV19 and TRBJ2-6; no definite D call. Germline CDR1 reads LNHDA; CDR2 reads SQIVND (reference sequence). V was shortened by 1 base and J by 7 bases, with 5 bases between the two germline ends. CDR3 length equals 13 residues. This CDR3 reads CASSIGQANVLTF. Here the CDR3 DNA reads TGTGCCAGTAGTATAGGGCAAGCCAACGTCCTGACTTTC.

The rearrangement uses TRBV5-6 and TRBJ1-1, with D hard to call. V shed 1 base and J shed 8 bases, with 6 bases lying between them. The germline V gene encodes CDR1 SGHDT and CDR2 YYEEEE. This CDR3 comprises 11 residues. In DNA, the CDR3 is TGTGCCAGCAGCTTGAGCGGAGAAGCTTTCTTT. Translation: CASSLSGEAFF.

For the CDR3, the DNA is TGTGCCTGGAGTACAAATGTGGGAGCGGGGTTTAATCAGCCCCAGCATTTT. This gives the protein CAWSTNVGAGFNQPQHF. V and J are TRBV30 and TRBJ1-5; D is ambiguous. Trimming stripped 2 bases from V and 4 bases from J, with 21 bases between. CDR1 and CDR2 (germline): GTSNPN, SVGIG (reference sequence). The CDR3 loop spans 17 amino acids.

V usage is TRBV7-9 and J usage is TRBJ1-4; 11 bases map to TRBD1. J gave up 10 bases and V 4 bases, and 11 bases lay outside the gene matches. CDR1 is SEHNR and CDR2 is FQNEAQ in the germline V gene (reference sequence). CDR3 length: 16 residues. In DNA, the CDR3 is TGTGCCAGCAGCTCTCCGGGACAGGGGGGGGGAGGAAAACTGTTTTTT. This encodes CASSSPGQGGGGKLFF.

V gene TRBV7-2 combines with J gene TRBJ1-5; D is uncertain. This CDR3 spans 14 amino acids. V was trimmed by 1 base and J by 7 bases, leaving 11 bases between them. Germline lookup yields CDR1 SGHTA and CDR2 FQGNSA. CDR3 nucleotides: TGTGCCAGCAGCTTAGGCCTAGTTGGGCAGCCCCAGCATTTT. Translating it yields CASSLGLVGQPQHF.

The chain's CDR3 is CASSSMSGLAGAAYEQYF. The CDR3 region has the DNA TGTGCCAGCAGTTCGATGTCCGGACTAGCGGGAGCGGCCTACGAGCAGTACTTC. The rearrangement joins TRBV28 to TRBJ2-7, with 13 bases aligning to TRBD2. CDR1 and CDR2 (germline): MDHEN, SYDVKM. With 4 bases clipped from V and 2 bases from J, the junction kept 11 bases outside the gene matches. The CDR3 covers 18 residues. Using reference TRBV28 and TRBJ2-7 for the parts outside the CDR3, the full variable domain is DVKVTQSSRYLVKRTGEKVFLECVQDMDHENMFWYRQDPGLGLRLIYFSYDVKMKEKGDIPEGYSVSREKKERFSLILESASTNQTSMYLCASSSMSGLAGAAYEQYFGPGTRLTVT.

The chain has TRBV4-2 and TRBJ1-2; a weak D match, TRBD1 (6 bases). V dropped 4 bases and J dropped 2 bases, with 14 bases sitting between them. The CDR3 spans 15 residues. CDR1 is LGHNA, CDR2 YNFKEQ, per germline. The CDR3 region is CASSPPRTGNYGYTF. The CDR3 DNA reads TGTGCCAGCAGCCCCCCTCGAACAGGGAACTATGGCTACACCTTC.

The CDR3, as DNA: TGTGCCAGCAGTAGCCGGGTTCGCACTGAAGCTTTCTTT. This codes for CASSSRVRTEAFF. The chain carries TRBV27 and TRBJ1-1; no reliable D call. The ends were cut back, 5 bases at V and 4 bases at J, with 11 bases in the middle. Germline lookup yields CDR1 MNHEY and CDR2 SMNVEV (reference sequence). This CDR3 has 13 amino acids.

The V and J genes are TRBV6-5 and TRBJ1-3, with D tentatively TRBD1 (5 bases). The V gene's germline CDR1 is MNHEY and CDR2 SVGAGI. This CDR3 contains 16 residues. Trimming shortened V by 4 bases and J by 0 bases, and 13 bases separated the two germline ends. As DNA, the CDR3 is TGTGCCAGCAGTTCAGCGGGGCTGTACTCTGGAAACACCATATATTTT. Protein product: CASSSAGLYSGNTIYF.

V gene TRBV2 combines with J gene TRBJ2-7; TRBD2 aligns across 10 bases. The ends lost 1 base at V and 0 bases at J; junction bases unmatched: 6. CDR1 is SNHLY, CDR2 FYNNEI, per germline. The CDR3 has 17 residues. The CDR3 is CASSEVPSSGSSYEQYV. The CDR3 region has the DNA TGTGCCAGCAGTGAAGTCCCATCTAGCGGGAGCTCCTACGAGCAGTACGTC.

The J gene is TRBJ1-5, the V gene TRBV18; no clear D. The length of the CDR3 is 13 residues. V lost 3 bases and J 7 bases, leaving 10 bases between the germline ends. Germline loops: CDR1 KGHSH, CDR2 LQKENI. CDR3 region: CASSPATVQPQHF. As DNA, the CDR3 is TGTGCCAGCTCACCCGCCACAGTCCAGCCCCAGCATTTT.

The chain is built from TRBV11-2 and TRBJ2-7, with D maybe TRBD2 (5 bases). Germline-derived CDR1 and CDR2 are SGHAT and FQNNGV. Trimming removed 1 base at V and 4 bases at J, with 8 bases between. This CDR3 has 13 residues. This chain's CDR3 is CASSLGSGYEQYF. CDR3 sequence (DNA): TGTGCCAGCAGCTTAGGATCGGGATACGAGCAGTACTTC.

The V gene is TRBV28, the J gene TRBJ1-5, with a weak D call TRBD1 (6 bases). Germline CDR1 is MDHEN and CDR2 is SYDVKM. The CDR3 has 14 residues. With 3 bases removed from V and 2 bases from J, the gap between germline ends came to 8 bases. CDR3 loop: CASSFPGGNQPQHF. The CDR3 DNA is TGTGCCAGCAGTTTTCCAGGGGGCAATCAGCCCCAGCATTTT.

This sequence joins TRBV29-1 and TRBJ2-7; TRBD2 aligns across 10 bases. From germline, CDR1 is SQVTM and CDR2 ANQGSEA. The junction had 10 bases not matched to a gene; V was cut back by 4 bases and J by 4 bases. The CDR3 runs 15 residues. Here the CDR3 reads CSVASSGSKGYEQYF. The DNA for the CDR3 is TGCAGCGTTGCCTCTAGCGGGAGTAAGGGGTACGAGCAGTACTTC.

The count of this clone is one. The chain joins TRBV2 to TRBJ2-7, with 7 bases aligning to TRBD2. Germline V CDR1 and CDR2: SNHLY, FYNNEI. This CDR3 has 15 residues. The trim removed 2 bases at V and 3 bases at J, leaving 7 bases unmatched. CDR3 region: CASSEWASGYYEQYF. Here the CDR3 DNA reads TGTGCCAGCAGTGAATGGGCTAGCGGTTACTACGAGCAGTACTTC.

V gene TRBV27 combines with J gene TRBJ2-7; a possible D gene is TRBD2 (5 bases). This CDR3 is built from 15 residues. Germline CDR1 and CDR2: MNHEY and SMNVEV (reference sequence). V was cut by 4 bases and J by 7 bases, with 20 bases left in between. The CDR3 DNA follows: TGTGCCAGCAGTTCTCCGGGGTGGGAATTCGGTGAGCAGTACTTC. This codes for CASSSPGWEFGEQYF.

The V gene is TRBV7-9, the J gene TRBJ2-7; 7 positions match TRBD1. The germline CDR1 and CDR2 sequences are SEHNR and FQNEAQ (reference sequence). The CDR3 is 14 residues long. J gave up 7 bases and V 4 bases, and 10 bases lay outside the gene matches. This CDR3 reads CASSWDRHLIEQYF. The DNA of the CDR3 is TGTGCCAGCAGCTGGGACAGACATCTGATAGAGCAGTACTTC. Using reference TRBV7-9 and TRBJ2-7 for the parts outside the CDR3, the full variable domain is DTGVSQNPRHKITKRGQNVTFRCDPISEHNRLYWYRQTLGQGPEFLTYFQNEAQLEKSRLLSDRFSAERPKGSFSTLEIQRTEQGDSAMYLCASSWDRHLIEQYFGPGTRLTVT.

J is TRBJ2-7 and V is TRBV4-1, with D possibly being TRBD2 (5 bases). CDR1 is MGHRA, CDR2 YSYEKL, per germline. This CDR3 is built from 15 residues. Trimming cost V 1 base and J 0 bases, with 10 bases left between them. CDR3 bases: TGCGCCAGCAGCCAAGTGGTAGGGAGCTCCTACGAGCAGTACGTC. Translated, it gives CASSQVVGSSYEQYV.

The chain couples TRBV7-9 to TRBJ2-7, with 10 bases that match TRBD2. V was pared by 5 bases and J by 3 bases, with 10 bases of the junction left unmatched. CDR3 length: 16 amino acids. Germline-derived CDR1 and CDR2 are SEHNR and FQNEAQ (reference sequence). CDR3 coding DNA: TGTGCCAGCAGCCAGGGGGGGACTAGCGCTGTCTACGAGCAGTACGTC. Its protein is CASSQGGTSAVYEQYV.

The chain joins TRBV15 to TRBJ2-7; 11 nucleotides align to TRBD1. This CDR3 region has 15 residues. Germline CDR1 is LNHNV and CDR2 is YYDKDF (reference sequence). After removal of 3 bases from V and 0 bases from J, the junction contained 1 base not matched to a gene. The CDR3 loop reads CATSSGTGGSYEQYF. The CDR3 DNA is TGTGCCACCAGCAGTGGGACAGGGGGCTCCTACGAGCAGTACTTC. Variable domain in full (rest from reference TRBV15 and TRBJ2-7): DAMVIQNPRYQVTQFGKPVTLSCSQTLNHNVMYWYQQKSSQAPKLLFHYYDKDFNNEADTPDNFQSRRPNTSFCFLDIRSPGLGDTAMYLCATSSGTGGSYEQYFGPGTRLTVT.

The chain has TRBV11-2 and TRBJ2-7; 7 positions agree with TRBD2. CDR1 is SGHAT, CDR2 FQNNGV, per germline. This CDR3 is built from 15 residues. V lost 2 bases, J lost 5 bases, and 9 bases stayed unmatched. The CDR3 protein is CASSLRGGRVNEQYF. The CDR3 region has the DNA TGTGCCAGCAGCTTAAGAGGCGGGAGAGTTAACGAGCAGTACTTC.

The V and J genes are TRBV2 and TRBJ1-1; D is unresolved. V was shortened by 6 bases and J by 0 bases, with 2 bases between the two germline ends. The V gene's germline CDR1 is SNHLY and CDR2 FYNNEI. The CDR3 extends over 11 amino acids. CDR3 DNA sequence: TGTGCCAGCAGCGTGAACACTGAAGCTTTCTTT. Protein product: CASSVNTEAFF.